This T cell receptor (beta chain) was found in a study of blood T cell repertoires in COVID-19. Under the authors' procedure: Nucleated cell counts were estimated from reference gene primer amplification. Here immunoSEQ multiplex PCR was the method, and the copy in TCRdb shows in-frame clones only, minus some. For V, J and clone size, that table is used; D and trimming come from the DNA. The sample carries about 340,000 clones, more than 85% recorded once. Clinical history as reported by participants underpinned cohort assignment. Trimming took 5 bases from V and 1 from J; bases not matched to a gene: 4. The CDR3 runs to 14 residues. Germline V gives CDR1 MDHEN, CDR2 SYDVKM.

The V and J genes are TRBV28 and TRBJ1-2; 7 nucleotides match TRBD1. What was sequenced was PBMCs or T cells enriched from blood (not recorded which). This receptor was taken from a woman in her 30s who had recovered from COVID-19. The CDR3 spells CASSIGTVNYGYTF. CDR3 coding DNA: TGTGCCAGCAGTATCGGGACAGTTAACTATGGCTACACCTTC.